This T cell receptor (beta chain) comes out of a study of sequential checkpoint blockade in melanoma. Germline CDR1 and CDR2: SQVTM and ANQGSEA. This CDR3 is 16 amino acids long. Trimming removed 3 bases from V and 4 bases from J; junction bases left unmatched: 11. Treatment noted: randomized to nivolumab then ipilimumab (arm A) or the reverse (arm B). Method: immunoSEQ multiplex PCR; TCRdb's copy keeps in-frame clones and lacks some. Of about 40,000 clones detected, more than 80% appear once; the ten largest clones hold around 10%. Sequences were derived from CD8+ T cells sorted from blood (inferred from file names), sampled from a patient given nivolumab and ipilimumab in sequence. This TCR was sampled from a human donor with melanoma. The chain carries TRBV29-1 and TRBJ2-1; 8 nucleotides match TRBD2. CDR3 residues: CSVDTYAGGGYNEQFF. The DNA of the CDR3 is TGCAGCGTTGACACCTATGCGGGAGGCGGATACAATGAGCAGTTCTTC.